This TCR beta chain was sequenced in a study of shared clonotypes between healthy human individuals. About the study: The donor group consisted of a couple of women and a few men, aged 18 to 49.

Replicate PCRs run on sorted subsets employed roughly 190 ng DNA, approximately 30,000 T cell genomes. Data came from immunoSEQ multiplex PCR; TCRdb stores just in-frame clones and leaves some out. This repertoire shows more than 2,000,000 clones, over 90% found once; its top ten account for 0.39%. The germline CDR1 and CDR2 sequences are MDHEN and SYDVKM. Trimming removed 6 bases from V and 0 bases from J, with 15 bases in between. The length of the CDR3 is 16 residues. Both subsets, CD45RA+ naive and CD45RA-negative memory, were split from the CD4+ cells. This TCR came from a man aged 18 to 29 in good health. Some clones in this sample may be carry-over from other donors' samples. V and J are TRBV28 and TRBJ2-1; D not certain. The sample was naive CD4+ T cells from PBMCs. Stated subset: CD45RA+ positively selected. The CDR3 loop reads CASRTQRASSYNEQFF. The CDR3 coding sequence is TGTGCCAGCAGGACGCAGAGAGCTAGCTCCTACAATGAGCAGTTCTTC.